This T cell receptor (beta chain) was captured in a study of shared clonotypes between healthy human individuals. Study-wide points: Against clonotypes common to all four donors, non-shared ones had lower generation probabilities. In general, naive subsets displayed greater estimated richness than memory subsets did. Between four donors, naive CD4 clonotypes were shared at a level of approximately 5%.

Deep was the level used in running the assay. The assay was immunoSEQ multiplex PCR, and TCRdb's table has in-frame clones only and misses some. The sample includes around 600,000 clones, 90% to 95% of them seen just once. With V trimmed by 3 bases and J by 8 bases, 4 bases remained unmatched. The germline V gene encodes CDR1 SEHNR and CDR2 FQNEAQ (reference sequence). CDR3 size: 13 residues. With regard to this clone: Its specificity is unknown.

CD45RO-negative, CCR7-positively selected cells formed the naive CD8 fraction, excluding terminally differentiated effector memory CD45RA+ cells. Sequencing was done on a sample of naive CD8+ T cells sorted from blood. The rearrangement links TRBV7-9 to TRBJ2-1, with TRBD2 matching over 7 bases. The receptor was isolated from a woman aged 25 to 45 in good health. CDR3 bases: TGTGCCAGCAGCTTGGGGAGGGTCGATGAGCAGTTCTTC. It encodes CASSLGRVDEQFF.